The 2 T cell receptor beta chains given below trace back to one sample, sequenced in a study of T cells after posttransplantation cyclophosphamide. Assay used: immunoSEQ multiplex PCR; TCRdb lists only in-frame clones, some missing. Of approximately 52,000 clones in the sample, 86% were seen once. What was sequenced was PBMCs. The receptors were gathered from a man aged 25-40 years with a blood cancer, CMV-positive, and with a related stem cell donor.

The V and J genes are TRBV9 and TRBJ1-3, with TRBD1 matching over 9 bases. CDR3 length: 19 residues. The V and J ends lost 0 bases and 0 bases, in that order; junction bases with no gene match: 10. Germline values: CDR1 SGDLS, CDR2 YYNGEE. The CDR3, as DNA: TGTGCCAGCAGCGTAGAGACCGGGACAGGGACTAGCTCTGGAAACACCATATATTTT. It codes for CASSVETGTGTSSGNTIYF.

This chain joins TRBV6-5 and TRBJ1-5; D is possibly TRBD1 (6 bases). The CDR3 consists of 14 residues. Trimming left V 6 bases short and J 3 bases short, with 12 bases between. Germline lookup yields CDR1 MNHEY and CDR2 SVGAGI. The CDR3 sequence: CASSQDRNNQPQHF. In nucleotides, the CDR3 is TGTGCCAGCAGCCAGGACAGAAACAATCAGCCCCAGCATTTT.